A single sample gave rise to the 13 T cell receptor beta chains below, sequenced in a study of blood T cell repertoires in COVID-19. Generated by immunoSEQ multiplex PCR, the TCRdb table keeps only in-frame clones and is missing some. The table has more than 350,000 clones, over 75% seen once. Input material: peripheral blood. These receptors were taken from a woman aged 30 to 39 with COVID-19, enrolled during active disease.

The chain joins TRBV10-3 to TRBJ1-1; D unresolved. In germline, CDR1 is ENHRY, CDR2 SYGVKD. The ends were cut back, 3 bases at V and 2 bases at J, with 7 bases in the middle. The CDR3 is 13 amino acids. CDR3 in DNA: TGTGCCATCAGTGACAGCGCTAACACTGAAGCTTTCTTT. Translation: CAISDSANTEAFF.

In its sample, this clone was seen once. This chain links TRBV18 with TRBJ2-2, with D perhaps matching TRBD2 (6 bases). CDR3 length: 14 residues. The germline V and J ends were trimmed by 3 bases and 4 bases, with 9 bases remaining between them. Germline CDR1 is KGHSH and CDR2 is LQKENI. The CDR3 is CASSPGLPTGELFF. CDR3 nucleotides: TGTGCCAGCTCACCGGGACTTCCCACCGGGGAGCTGTTTTTT.

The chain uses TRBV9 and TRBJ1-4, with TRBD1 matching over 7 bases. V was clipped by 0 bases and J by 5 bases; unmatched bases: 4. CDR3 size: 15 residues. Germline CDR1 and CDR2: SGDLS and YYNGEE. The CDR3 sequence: CASSVEGATNEKLFF. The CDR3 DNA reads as TGTGCCAGCAGCGTAGAGGGGGCCACCAATGAAAAACTGTTTTTT.

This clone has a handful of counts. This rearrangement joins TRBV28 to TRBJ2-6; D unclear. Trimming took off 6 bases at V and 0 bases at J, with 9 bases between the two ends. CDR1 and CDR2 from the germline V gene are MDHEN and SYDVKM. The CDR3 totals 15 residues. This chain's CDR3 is CASRSAVSGANVLTF. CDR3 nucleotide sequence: TGTGCCAGCAGGAGTGCCGTCTCTGGGGCCAACGTCCTGACTTTC.

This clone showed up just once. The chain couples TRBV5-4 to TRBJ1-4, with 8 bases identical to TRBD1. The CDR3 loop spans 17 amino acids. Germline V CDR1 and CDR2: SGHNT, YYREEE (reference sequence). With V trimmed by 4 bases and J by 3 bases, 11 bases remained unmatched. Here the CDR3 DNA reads TGTGCCAGCAGCCCAGAGGCAGGGGGCAGGCCTAATGAAAAACTGTTTTTT. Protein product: CASSPEAGGRPNEKLFF.

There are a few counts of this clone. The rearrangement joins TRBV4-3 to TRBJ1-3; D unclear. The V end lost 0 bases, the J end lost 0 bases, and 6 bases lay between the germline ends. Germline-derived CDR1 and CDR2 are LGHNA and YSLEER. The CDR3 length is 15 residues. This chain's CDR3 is CASSQDWSSGNTIYF. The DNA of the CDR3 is TGCGCCAGCAGCCAAGATTGGAGCTCTGGAAACACCATATATTTT.

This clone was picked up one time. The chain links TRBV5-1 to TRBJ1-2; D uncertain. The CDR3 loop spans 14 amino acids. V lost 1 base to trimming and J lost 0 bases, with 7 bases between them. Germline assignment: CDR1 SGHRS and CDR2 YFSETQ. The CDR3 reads CASSLTEANYGYTF. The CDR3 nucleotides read TGCGCCAGCAGCTTGACAGAAGCTAACTATGGCTACACCTTC. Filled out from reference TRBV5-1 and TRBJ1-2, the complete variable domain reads KAGVTQTPRYLIKTRGQQVTLSCSPISGHRSVSWYQQTPGQGLQFLFEYFSETQRNKGNFPGRFSGRQFSNSRSEMNVSTLELGDSALYLCASSLTEANYGYTFGSGTRLTVV.

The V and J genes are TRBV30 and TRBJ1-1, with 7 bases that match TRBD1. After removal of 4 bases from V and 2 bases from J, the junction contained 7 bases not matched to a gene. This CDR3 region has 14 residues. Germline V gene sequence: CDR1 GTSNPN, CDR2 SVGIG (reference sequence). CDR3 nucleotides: TGTGCCTGGACAGGGGGATATGGAAACACTGAAGCTTTCTTT. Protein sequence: CAWTGGYGNTEAFF.

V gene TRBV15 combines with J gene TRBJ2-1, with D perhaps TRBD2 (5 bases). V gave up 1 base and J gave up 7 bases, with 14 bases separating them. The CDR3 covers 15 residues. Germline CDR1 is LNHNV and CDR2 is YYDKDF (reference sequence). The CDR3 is CATSRGAQLGNEQFF. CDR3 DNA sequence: TGTGCCACCAGCAGAGGAGCCCAACTAGGAAATGAGCAGTTCTTC.

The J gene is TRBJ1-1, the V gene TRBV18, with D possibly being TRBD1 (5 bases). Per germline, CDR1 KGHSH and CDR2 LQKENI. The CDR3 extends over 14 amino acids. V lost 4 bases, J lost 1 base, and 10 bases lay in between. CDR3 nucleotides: TGTGCCAGCTCACTAATAACAGGGAACACTGAAGCTTTCTTT. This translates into CASSLITGNTEAFF.

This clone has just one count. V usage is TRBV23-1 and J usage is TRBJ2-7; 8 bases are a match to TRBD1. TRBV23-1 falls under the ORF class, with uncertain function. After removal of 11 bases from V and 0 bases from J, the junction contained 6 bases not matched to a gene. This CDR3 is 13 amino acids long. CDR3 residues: CAEQGAGSYEQYF. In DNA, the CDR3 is TGCGCCGAGCAGGGGGCCGGCTCCTACGAGCAGTACTTC.

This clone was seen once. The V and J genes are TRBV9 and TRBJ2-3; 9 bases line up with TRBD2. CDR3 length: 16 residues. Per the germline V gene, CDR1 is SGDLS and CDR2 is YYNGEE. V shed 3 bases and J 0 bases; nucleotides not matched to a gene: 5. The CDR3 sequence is CASSAGLAGSTDTQYF. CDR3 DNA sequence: TGTGCCAGCAGCGCTGGTCTAGCGGGGAGCACAGATACGCAGTATTTT.

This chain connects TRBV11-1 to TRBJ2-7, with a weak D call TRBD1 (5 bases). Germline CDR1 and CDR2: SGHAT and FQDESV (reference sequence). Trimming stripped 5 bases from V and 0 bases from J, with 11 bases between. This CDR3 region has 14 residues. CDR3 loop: CASSKRQFSYEQYF. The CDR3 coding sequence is TGTGCCAGCAGCAAAAGACAGTTCTCCTACGAGCAGTACTTC.